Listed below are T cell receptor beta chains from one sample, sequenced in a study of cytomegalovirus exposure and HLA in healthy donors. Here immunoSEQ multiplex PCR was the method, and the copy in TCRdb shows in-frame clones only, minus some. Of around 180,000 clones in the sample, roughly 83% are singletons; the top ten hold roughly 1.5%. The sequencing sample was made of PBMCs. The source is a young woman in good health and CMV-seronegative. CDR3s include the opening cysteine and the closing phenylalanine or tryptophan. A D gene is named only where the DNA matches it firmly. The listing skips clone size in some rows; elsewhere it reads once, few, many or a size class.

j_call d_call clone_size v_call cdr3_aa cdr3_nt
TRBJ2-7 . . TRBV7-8 CASSFQGPGEQYF TGTGCCAGCAGCTTTCAGGGGCCGGGGGAGCAGTACTTC
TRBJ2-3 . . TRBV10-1 CASRLTLEATDTQYF TGCGCCAGCAGACTCACGCTAGAGGCGACAGATACGCAGTATTTT
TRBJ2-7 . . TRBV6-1 CASTGAGAMYEQYF TGTGCCAGCACGGGGGCGGGAGCAATGTACGAGCAGTACTTC
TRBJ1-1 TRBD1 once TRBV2 CASRLQGRNVWAFF TGTGCCAGCAGGCTACAGGGGCGAAACGTTTGGGCTTTCTTT
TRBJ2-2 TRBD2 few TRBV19 CASRGSGRNTGELFF TGTGCCAGTCGAGGTAGCGGGAGGAACACCGGGGAGCTGTTTTTT
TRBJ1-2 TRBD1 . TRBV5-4 CASSPRDRANYGYTF TGTGCCAGCAGCCCGAGGGACAGGGCCAACTATGGCTACACCTTC
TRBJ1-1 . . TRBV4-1 CASSLRVSGTEAFF TGCGCCAGCAGCCTAAGGGTAAGCGGCACTGAAGCTTTCTTT
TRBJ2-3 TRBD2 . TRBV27 CASSSPLGLAVTDTQYF TGTGCCAGCAGCTCGCCCCTAGGGCTAGCGGTCACAGATACGCAGTATTTT
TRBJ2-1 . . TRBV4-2 CASSQDSGGSYNEQFF TGTGCCAGCAGCCAAGATTCAGGGGGGTCCTACAATGAGCAGTTCTTC
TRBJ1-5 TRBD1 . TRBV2 CASSGQGGNQPQHF TGTGCCAGCAGCGGACAGGGGGGCAATCAGCCCCAGCATTTT
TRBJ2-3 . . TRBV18 CASSPRENTDTQYF TGTGCCAGCTCACCTAGAGAGAACACAGATACGCAGTATTTT
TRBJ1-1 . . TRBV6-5 CASSYSGRTEAFF TGTGCCAGCAGTTACTCGGGTCGGACTGAGGCTTTCTTT
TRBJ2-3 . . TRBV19 CASSQGPRSTDTQYF TGTGCCAGTAGCCAGGGTCCGCGTAGCACAGATACGCAGTATTTT
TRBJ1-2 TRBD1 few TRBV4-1 CASSQDRGGQGSYGYTF TGCGCCAGCAGCCAAGATAGGGGAGGACAGGGGTCCTATGGCTACACCTTC
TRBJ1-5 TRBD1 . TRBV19 CASTWDRGDNQPQHF TGTGCCAGTACCTGGGACAGGGGAGATAATCAGCCCCAGCATTTT
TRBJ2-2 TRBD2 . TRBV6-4 CASSDGTSGTSGELFF TGTGCCAGCAGCGACGGGACTAGCGGGACAAGCGGGGAGCTGTTTTTT
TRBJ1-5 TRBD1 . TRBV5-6 CASSKGTVDSNQPQHF TGTGCCAGCAGCAAGGGGACAGTTGATAGCAATCAGCCCCAGCATTTT
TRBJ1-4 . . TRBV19 CASSPGYEKLFF TGTGCCAGTAGTCCAGGGTATGAAAAACTGTTTTTT
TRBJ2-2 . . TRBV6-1 CASSGWTTNTGELFF TGTGCCAGCAGCGGTTGGACAACGAACACCGGGGAGCTGTTTTTT
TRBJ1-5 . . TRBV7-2 CASSPGERSNQPQHF TGTGCCAGCAGCCCAGGGGAGCGGAGCAATCAGCCCCAGCATTTT
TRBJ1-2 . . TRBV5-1 CASSLAPGVGSYGYTF TGCGCCAGCAGCTTGGCCCCTGGGGTCGGGAGCTATGGCTACACCTTC
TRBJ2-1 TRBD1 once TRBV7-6 CASRAGTGGGNEQFF TGTGCCAGCAGGGCCGGGACAGGGGGCGGGAATGAGCAGTTCTTC
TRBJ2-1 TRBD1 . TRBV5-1 CASSPRTGGNEQFF TGCGCCAGCAGCCCGAGGACAGGGGGCAATGAGCAGTTCTTC
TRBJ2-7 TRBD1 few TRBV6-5 CASRPTGLSGQYF TGTGCCAGCAGGCCGACAGGGCTGAGCGGGCAGTACTTC
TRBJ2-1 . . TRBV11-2 CASSPRSVNNEQFF TGTGCCAGCAGCCCCCGGTCGGTTAACAATGAGCAGTTCTTC
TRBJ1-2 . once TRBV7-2 CASSFTGRDGYTF TGTGCCAGCAGCTTCACAGGGCGCGATGGCTACACCTTC
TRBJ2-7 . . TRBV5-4 CASSHVRGGTYEQYF TGTGCCAGCAGCCACGTCAGGGGAGGGACCTACGAGCAGTACTTC
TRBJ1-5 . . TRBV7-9 CASSLSSGVGNQPQHF TGTGCCAGCAGCTTAAGCTCAGGGGTTGGGAATCAGCCCCAGCATTTT
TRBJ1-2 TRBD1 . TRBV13 CASSLNRGYGYTF TGTGCCAGCAGCTTGAACAGGGGCTATGGCTACACCTTC
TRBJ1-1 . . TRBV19 CASGRGVEDYYQTNTEAFF TGTGCCAGTGGACGGGGGGTCGAGGACTACTATCAGACGAACACTGAAGCTTTCTTT
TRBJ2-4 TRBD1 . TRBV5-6 CASSRIDRDKNIQYF TGTGCCAGCAGCAGAATCGACAGGGACAAAAACATTCAGTACTTC
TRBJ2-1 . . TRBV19 CASSYRGGINEQFF TGTGCCAGTTCCTACAGGGGCGGGATCAATGAGCAGTTCTTC
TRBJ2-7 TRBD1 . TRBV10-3 CAISLGQGEFYEQYF TGTGCCATCAGTCTGGGACAGGGGGAGTTCTACGAGCAGTACTTC
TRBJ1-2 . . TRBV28 CASSAPGRTYGYTF TGTGCCAGCAGTGCACCAGGGCGAACTTATGGCTACACCTTC
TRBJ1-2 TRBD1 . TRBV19 CASSMIGTGANYGYTF TGTGCCAGTAGTATGATCGGGACAGGGGCTAACTATGGCTACACCTTC
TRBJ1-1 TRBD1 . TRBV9 CASSVLGQGTEAFF TGTGCCAGCAGCGTGTTGGGACAGGGGACTGAAGCTTTCTTT
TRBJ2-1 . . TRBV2 CASRGQGLGGSSYNEQFF TGTGCCAGCAGGGGTCAGGGCTTGGGTGGAAGCTCCTACAATGAGCAGTTCTTC
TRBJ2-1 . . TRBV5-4 CASSPSPMSSYNEQFF TGTGCCAGCAGCCCGTCACCGATGAGCTCCTACAATGAGCAGTTCTTC
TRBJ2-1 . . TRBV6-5 CASSPTGKPYNEQFF TGTGCCAGCAGTCCCACAGGGAAACCCTACAATGAGCAGTTCTTC
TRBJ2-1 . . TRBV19 CASSLEVGGAGQFF TGTGCCAGTAGTCTCGAGGTTGGCGGGGCGGGGCAGTTCTTC
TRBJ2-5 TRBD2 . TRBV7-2 CASSLALSGGGKETQYF TGTGCCAGCAGCTTAGCGCTCAGCGGGGGGGGAAAAGAGACCCAGTACTTC
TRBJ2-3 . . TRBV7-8 CASSYRDSEVDTQYF TGTGCCAGCAGCTACCGGGACTCCGAGGTGGATACGCAGTATTTT
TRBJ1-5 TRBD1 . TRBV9 CASSYRGGNQPQHF TGTGCCAGCAGCTACAGGGGAGGCAATCAGCCCCAGCATTTT
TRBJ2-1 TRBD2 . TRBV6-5 CASSPRDGRANEQFF TGTGCCAGCAGCCCCAGGGACGGGAGGGCCAATGAGCAGTTCTTC
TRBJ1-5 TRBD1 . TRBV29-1 CSVGQDSNQPQHF TGCAGCGTAGGACAGGATAGCAATCAGCCCCAGCATTTT
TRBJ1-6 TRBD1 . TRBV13 CASSPGTARGNSPLHF TGTGCCAGCAGCCCCGGGACAGCCCGAGGGAATTCACCCCTCCACTTT
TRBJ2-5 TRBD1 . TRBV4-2 CASSQEAASRGIGGYQETQYF TGTGCCAGCAGCCAAGAAGCAGCTAGCAGGGGGATTGGGGGTTACCAAGAGACCCAGTACTTC
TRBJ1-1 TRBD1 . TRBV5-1 CASSLGQGAFNTEAFF TGCGCCAGCAGCCTGGGACAGGGGGCTTTCAACACTGAAGCTTTCTTT
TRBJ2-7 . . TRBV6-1 CASSELNRYEQYF TGTGCCAGCAGTGAATTAAATCGGTACGAGCAGTACTTC
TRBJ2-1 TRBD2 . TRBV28 CASSPPGGLSYNEQFF TGTGCCAGCAGTCCCCCGGGAGGCCTCTCCTACAATGAGCAGTTCTTC
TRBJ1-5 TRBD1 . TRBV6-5 CASSPGTGVQPQHF TGTGCCAGCAGTCCGGGGACAGGGGTACAGCCCCAGCATTTT
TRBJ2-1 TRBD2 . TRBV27 CASSLLPGTSGRGGEQFF TGTGCCAGCAGTCTCCTCCCCGGGACTAGCGGGAGAGGCGGTGAGCAGTTCTTC
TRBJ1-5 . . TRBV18 CASSPRWTDNQPQHF TGTGCCAGCTCACCACGGTGGACAGACAATCAGCCCCAGCATTTT
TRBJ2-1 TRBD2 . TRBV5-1 CASSFPRLAGVGSDEQFF TGCGCCAGCAGCTTTCCCCGGCTAGCGGGAGTAGGTAGTGATGAGCAGTTCTTC
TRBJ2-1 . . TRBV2 CASSSSPLNEQFF TGTGCCAGCAGTTCGTCCCCCCTCAATGAGCAGTTCTTC
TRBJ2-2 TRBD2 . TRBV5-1 CASSLDGLAGGSITGELFF TGCGCCAGCAGCTTGGATGGACTAGCGGGAGGATCCATCACCGGGGAGCTGTTTTTT
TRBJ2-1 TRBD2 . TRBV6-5 CASSWGGRYNEQFF TGTGCCAGCAGTTGGGGGGGGAGATACAATGAGCAGTTCTTC
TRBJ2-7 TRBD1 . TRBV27 CASSNGQGAYEQYF TGTGCCAGCAGCAACGGACAGGGGGCCTACGAGCAGTACTTC
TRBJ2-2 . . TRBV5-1 CASSSDRGATGELFF TGCGCCAGCAGCTCTGACAGAGGTGCAACCGGGGAGCTGTTTTTT
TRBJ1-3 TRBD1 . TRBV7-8 CASSLPGQGQGNTIYF TGTGCCAGCAGCTTACCAGGACAGGGGCAAGGAAACACCATATATTTT